The 16 T cell receptor beta chains below were found in one sample sequenced in a study of human T cells and chemical hapten exposure. RNA extraction used unfractionated whole blood as the source of total RNA. TCRdb called the 5' RACE reads again in MiXCR, with one record for every CDR3 protein. The repertoire consists of more than 60,000 distinct CDR3 sequences, with 15% occurring once and the leading ten covering under 7.5%. Every receptor here comes from a female donor in good health.

This clonotype was detected only a few times. This chain joins TRBV29-1 and TRBJ1-1; perhaps TRBD1 as D (5 bases). V lost 5 bases and J 1 base, leaving 14 bases between the germline ends. The germline V gene encodes CDR1 SQVTM and CDR2 ANQGSEA. This CDR3 region has 14 residues. In DNA form, the CDR3 reads TGCAGCGTTTATGGGACCCCACAGAACACTGAAGCTTTCTTT. It codes for CSVYGTPQNTEAFF. Combining the CDR3 with reference TRBV29-1 and TRBJ1-1 gives the whole variable domain SAVISQKPSRDICQRGTSLTIQCQVDSQVTMMFWYRQQPGQSLTLIATANQGSEATYESGFVIDKFPISRPNLTFSTLTVSNMSPEDSSIYLCSVYGTPQNTEAFFGQGTRLTVV.

The V call is TRBV12-3 or TRBV12-4, the J call TRBJ2-3; 7 bases map to TRBD2. Unmatched junction bases numbered 22, after V lost 7 bases and J lost 3 bases. The CDR3 consists of 19 residues. CDR3 nucleotides: TGTGCCAGCACCGCCGGGGGGTGGTTCGCGGGTGGGGGAACAGATACGCAGTATTTT. It codes for CASTAGGWFAGGGTDTQYF.

This clonotype appeared a few times. This chain joins TRBV18 and TRBJ1-6; tentatively, D is TRBD1 (5 bases). The CDR3 has 14 amino acids. CDR1 is KGHSH, CDR2 LQKENI, per germline. The germline V and J ends were trimmed by 2 bases and 13 bases, with 15 bases remaining between them. CDR3 sequence reads: CASSPETAGRPLHF. DNA for the CDR3: TGTGCCAGCTCACCAGAGACTGCAGGGAGGCCCCTCCACTTT.

This clonotype was recorded once. CDR3 sequence reads: CASSSAGGGYNEQFF. The CDR3, as DNA: TGTGCCAGCAGTTCAGCGGGAGGGGGTTACAATGAGCAGTTCTTC. The rearrangement joins TRBV28 to TRBJ2-1; 10 bases agree with TRBD2. Germline CDR1 is MDHEN and CDR2 is SYDVKM. J gave up 4 bases and V 4 bases, and 4 bases lay outside the gene matches. The CDR3 totals 15 residues.

The V gene is TRBV7-2, the J gene TRBJ2-5; no clear D gene. Trimming removed 1 base from V and 4 bases from J, with 7 bases in between. Germline V lookup: CDR1 SGHTA, CDR2 FQGNSA. The CDR3 spans 13 residues. The CDR3 here is CASSLGGSETQYF. The CDR3 region has the DNA TGTGCCAGCAGCTTAGGGGGATCAGAGACCCAGTACTTC.

The chain has TRBV6-6 and TRBJ2-1, with 12 bases identical to TRBD2. CDR1 and CDR2 from the germline V gene are MNHNY and SVGAGI (reference sequence). This CDR3 contains 16 residues. The V gene end was trimmed by 4 bases and the J gene end by 2 bases; junction bases not matched to a gene: 3. The CDR3 nucleotides are TGTGCCAGCAGTTGGACTAGCGGGGCTGCCTACAATGAGCAGTTCTTC. It is translated as CASSWTSGAAYNEQFF.

Only a few counts were recorded for this clonotype. The chain has TRBV6-5 and TRBJ2-7; no firm D call. V was trimmed by 3 bases and J by 6 bases, leaving 6 bases between them. Germline V gives CDR1 MNHEY, CDR2 SVGAGI. This CDR3 comprises 11 residues. The DNA of the CDR3 is TGTGCCAGCAGTTATGGTCGCGAGCAGTACTTC. Its translation is CASSYGREQYF.

This clonotype was detected only a few times. The CDR3 coding sequence is TGTGCCAGCAGCTTGGGACAGGGGGCTGGTCAAGAGACCCAGTACTTC. Its translation: CASSLGQGAGQETQYF. The chain is built from TRBV5-5 and TRBJ2-5; 10 bases map to TRBD1. J lost 2 bases, V lost 0 bases, and 4 bases had no gene match. Germline V gene data show CDR1 as SGHKS and CDR2 as YYEKEE (reference sequence). CDR3 length equals 16 residues.

The chain is built from TRBV7-2 and TRBJ2-1, with D possibly being TRBD1 or TRBD2 (7 bases each). This CDR3 region has 17 residues. Germline V lookup: CDR1 SGHTA, CDR2 FQGNSA. The V and J ends lost 1 base and 6 bases respectively, with 19 bases between them. Here the CDR3 DNA reads TGTGCCAGCAGCTTAGAGGTGGGGGGGGCAGGGGGCAATGAGCAGTTCTTC. As protein: CASSLEVGGAGGNEQFF.

This chain uses TRBV18 with TRBJ1-1; the D is unclear. This CDR3 region has 14 residues. Germline-derived CDR1 and CDR2 are KGHSH and LQKENI. V was trimmed by 6 bases and J by 1 base, leaving 12 bases between them. The DNA of the CDR3 is TGTGCCAGCTCGTCAGAGGCAGGGAACACTGAAGCTTTCTTT. Translating it yields CASSSEAGNTEAFF.

This rearrangement joins TRBV11-2 to TRBJ2-3; TRBD2 agrees at 10 bases. CDR3 length: 15 residues. Germline V CDR1 and CDR2: SGHAT, FQNNGV. The V segment lost 1 base and the J segment 3 bases; nucleotides outside the gene matches: 1. The CDR3 sequence is CASSLGGLATDTQYF. The CDR3 bases are TGTGCCAGCAGCTTAGGGGGACTAGCGACAGATACGCAGTATTTT.

This clonotype was seen only a few times. The V gene is TRBV18, the J gene TRBJ1-6; D might be TRBD1 (6 bases). The CDR3 contains 15 residues. The V and J ends lost 4 bases and 6 bases respectively, with 13 bases between them. CDR1 KGHSH and CDR2 LQKENI come from the germline V gene. As DNA, the CDR3 is TGTGCCAGCTCACTTTCCGGACAGCCTAATTCACCCCTCCACTTT. Protein product: CASSLSGQPNSPLHF. The full variable domain, completed using reference TRBV18 and TRBJ1-6, is NAGVMQNPRHLVRRRGQEARLRCSPMKGHSHVYWYRQLPEEGLKFMVYLQKENIIDESGMPKERFSAEFPKEGPSILRIQQVVRGDSAAYFCASSLSGQPNSPLHFGNGTRLTVT.

This clonotype has only a few counts. The chain combines TRBV11-2 with TRBJ1-4; D is unclear. The CDR3 runs to 14 residues. Per the germline V gene, CDR1 is SGHAT and CDR2 is FQNNGV. V lost 4 bases, J lost 5 bases, and 11 bases lay in between. The CDR3 bases are TGTGCCAGCAGCTCGGTCCAGAGAAATGAAAAACTGTTTTTT. Its protein is CASSSVQRNEKLFF.

This clonotype has a count of ten or more. The chain carries TRBV6-2 or TRBV6-3 and TRBJ1-1, with TRBD1 matching over 8 bases. There are 14 residues in the CDR3. V shed 5 bases and J 1 base; nucleotides not matched to a gene: 3. Germline V gene data show CDR1 as MNHEY and CDR2 as SVGEGT. CDR3: CASSEDRANTEAFF. DNA of the CDR3: TGTGCCAGCAGTGAGGACAGGGCGAACACTGAAGCTTTCTTT.

This clonotype was counted many times. CDR3 nucleotides: TGTGCCAGCAGCCTCAGACCGGCCTACGAGCAGTACTTC. Translating gives CASSLRPAYEQYF. The rearrangement links TRBV14 to TRBJ2-7; no firm D call. Trimming shortened V by 4 bases and J by 2 bases, and 9 bases separated the two germline ends. The germline CDR1 and CDR2 sequences are SGHDN and FVKESK. This CDR3 region has 13 residues. The full variable domain, with the rest looked up from reference TRBV14 and TRBJ2-7, is EAGVTQFPSHSVIEKGQTVTLRCDPISGHDNLYWYRRVMGKEIKFLLHFVKESKQDESGMPNNRFLAERTGGTYSTLKVQPAELEDSGVYFCASSLRPAYEQYFGPGTRLTVT.

The V call is TRBV20-1, the J call TRBJ2-3; TRBD2 might be the D (5 bases). The V gene lost 0 bases and the J gene lost 0 bases, with 13 bases spanning the gap. This CDR3 comprises 16 residues. Germline lookup yields CDR1 DFQATT and CDR2 SNEGSKA (reference sequence). DNA of the CDR3: TGCAGTGCTAGAGATCGGGGAACCGCTAGCACAGATACGCAGTATTTT. Translated: CSARDRGTASTDTQYF.